This T cell receptor beta chain comes out of a study of T cells in Graves' hyperthyroidism and ophthalmopathy (dated by TCRdb to between 2019 and 2020). For the wider study: Peripheral blood was sampled at the time of initial diagnosis, prior to any treatment. A discovery cohort of roughly 100 patients, 43 with Graves' ophthalmopathy and approximately 60 with stable Graves' hyperthyroidism, was used to find distinguishing TCR V-J signatures. An independent validation cohort of around 20 hyperthyroidism patients and roughly 16 patients who later progressed to ophthalmopathy tested prospective prediction of ophthalmopathy. The roughly 91 discovery patients were randomly divided into training and test sets at a 7:3 ratio. In addition, the study compared T-cell repertoires in thyroid tissue and in blood from about six Graves' hyperthyroidism patients. After blood sampling, hyperthyroidism patients were treated with methimazole at a starting dose of 30 mg daily, and ophthalmopathy patients were treated with high-dose intravenous methylprednisolone. TCR Vbeta CDR3 sequencing of 120 to 150 peripheral blood samples (roughly 43 ophthalmopathy, roughly 74 hyperthyroidism and roughly 17 progressor patients) is reported in the paper. General study outcomes and caveats: Sample size was not statistically predetermined, and blinding of investigators to group allocation was not performed. A 13 V-J signature model separated ophthalmopathy from stable hyperthyroidism, with roughly 88% sensitivity and 81.08% specificity in cross-validation and 80%/75% in testing. Blood samples also contained most of the expanded thyroid clonotypes (frequency above 0.001), which suggests that blood repertoires may reflect thyroid immune responses. During validation, the model predicted progression to ophthalmopathy a median of around six months ahead of onset, with around 71% sensitivity and 72% to 85% specificity.

At least ten counts were recorded for this clonotype. The specificity of this receptor is unknown. No clone much larger than this one lies a single base away; base qualities are absent. Stable Graves' hyperthyroidism was defined as no progression to ophthalmopathy during 18 months of follow-up. Hyperthyroidism patients were aged 18 to 65 years and newly diagnosed, with disease duration of less than 2 months. Exclusion was applied to patients with uncontrolled infections, other autoimmune diseases, pregnancy or lactation. Clinical symptoms, serum thyroxine and TRAb, thyroid ultrasound, and orbital computed tomography formed the basis for the diagnoses. PBMCs were isolated from 8 to 10 ml of fresh peripheral blood by Ficoll-Paque density gradient centrifugation. Trizol reagent was used to extract total RNA, and RNA quality was then checked on an Agilent 2100 Bioanalyzer. From cysteine to phenylalanine, the CDR3 is 14 amino acids long. Of the read, only the CDR3 DNA is kept; its 42 bases are in frame from base 1. V gives up 0 bases and J gives up 3 bases, and the segment between their germline ends measures 8 bases. The germline V gene provides CDR1 MNHEY and CDR2 SVGAGI.

The TCR beta CDR3 regions were amplified from the RNA transcripts. A first-round RT-PCR of the TCR CDR3 used the HTBI primer set with the Qiagen OneStep RT-PCR kit. The libraries were constructed in a second round of multiplex PCR and then size-selected and purified. Paired-end sequencing of the libraries was performed with 100 bp reads on an Illumina HiSeq2000. The authors' analysis ran thus. SOAPnuke was used to process the raw data, throwing out any read that contained adapters or uncalled bases, had a mean Phred below 15, or lacked an exact constant-primer or identifier match. COPE v1.2.5 was used to merge high-quality paired reads, and clonotypes were defined as unique nucleotide sequences. MiTCR v1.1 was used to align clonotypes to the IMGT TRBV, TRBD and TRBJ reference segments. The analysis was restricted to V-J combinations with a frequency above 0.0001, which together covered over 99% of the repertoires. The TCS score was defined as F50 (clonal expansion) divided by E x V (chaos), with BLOSUM62-based TCRdist calculated between CDR3 peptides within each V-J. Welch's t-statistics and random forest reduced approximately 520 V-J features to some 14, which were used in a naive Bayes classifier (R e1071). The public reads were run again by TCRdb, first through fastp at Q25 and then through MiXCR, and only productive beta chains were kept. Records with the same CDR3 protein are collapsed into one entry carrying the most frequent genes and DNA. V and J calls and clone size were set by TCRdb, not the authors. Recorded for this sample are roughly 380,000 distinct CDR3 sequences; about 18% of them occurred a single time. 3% to 4.5% of the sample is held by the ten biggest clonotypes.

This clonotype originated in a woman aged 18-35 years with Graves' hyperthyroidism. The chain is made from TRBV6-5 and TRBJ1-2; tentative D gene TRBD1, with 5 bases matching. The sample comprised blood. The CDR3 protein is CASSYSAGDYGYTF. DNA sequence: TGTGCCAGCAGTTACTCGGCGGGGGACTATGGCTACACCTTC.